The clone carrying this T cell receptor beta chain was counted at least ten times. Its antigen is not identified. These data are taken from a study of neurological immune-mediated disorders. Study at large: There were around 34 multiple sclerosis patients. Of these, roughly 30 had relapsing-remitting MS and 3 had secondary progressive MS.

This CDR3 comprises 14 residues. Germline CDR1 is SGHTA and CDR2 is FQGNSA. V was cut by 2 bases and J by 6 bases, with 10 bases left in between. TCRdb fed the 5' RACE reads into MiXCR, producing one record per CDR3 protein. This sample has 55,000 to 70,000 distinct CDR3 sequences, with around 4.8% found just once. Study-level points and caveats: The multiple sclerosis repertoire cluster was not associated with any clinical or MRI feature.

The receptor comes from a woman in her forties or fifties with multiple sclerosis. This chain connects TRBV7-2 to TRBJ2-2; a weak D match, TRBD2 (6 bases). The source material was PBMCs. CDR3 nucleotides: TGTGCCAGCAGCTTAAAGGCGGGGCCCGGGGAGCTGTTTTTT. It encodes CASSLKAGPGELFF. Full variable domain (missing parts from reference TRBV7-2 and TRBJ2-2): GAGVSQSPSNKVTEKGKDVELRCDPISGHTALYWYRQSLGQGLEFLIYFQGNSAPDKSGLPSDRFSAERTGGSVSTLTIQRTQQEDSAVYLCASSLKAGPGELFFGEGSRLTVL.